The TCR beta chain described here comes from a study of T-cell memory formation after mild COVID-19. Study-wide results and caveats: Mainly CM and EM harbored the contracting CD4+ clones; mainly EMRA harbored the CD8+ ones.

This clonotype was counted only a few times. Its antigen remains unknown. TCRdb reanalysed the 5' RACE reads using MiXCR and keeps one entry per CDR3 protein. This sample has approximately 250,000 distinct CDR3 sequences, with over 15% found just once. The sample comprised PBMCs or a T cell subset sorted from them (not recorded which). This sequence was found in a man between 18 and 35 years old who had mild COVID-19 (a few samples of this study predate the infection). Cell type and time point are not known.

The chain's CDR3 is CASSQSERDTIYF. The CDR3 DNA reads TGTGCCAGCAGCCAATCGGAGAGAGACACCATATATTTT. V usage is TRBV3-1 and J usage is TRBJ1-3, with unresolved D. The CDR3 totals 13 residues. The V gene's germline CDR1 is LGHDT and CDR2 YNNKEL (reference sequence). The ends were cut back, 2 bases at V and 8 bases at J, with 10 bases in the middle.